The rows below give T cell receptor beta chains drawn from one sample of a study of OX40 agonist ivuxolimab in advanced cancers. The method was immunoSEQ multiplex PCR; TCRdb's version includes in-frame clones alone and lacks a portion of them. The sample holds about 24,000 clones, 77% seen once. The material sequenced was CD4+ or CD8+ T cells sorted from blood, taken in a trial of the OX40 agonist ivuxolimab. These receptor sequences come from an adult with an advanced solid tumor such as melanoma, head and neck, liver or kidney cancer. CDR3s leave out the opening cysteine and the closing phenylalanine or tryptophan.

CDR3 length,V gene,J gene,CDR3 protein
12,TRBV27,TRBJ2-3,ASSPLTSRATQY
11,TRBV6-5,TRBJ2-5,ASSLQDGETQY
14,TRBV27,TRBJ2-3,ASSLRGLPSTDTQY
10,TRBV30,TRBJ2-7,ASHQGGYEQY
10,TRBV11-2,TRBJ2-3,ASSPLSDTQY
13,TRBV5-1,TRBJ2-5,ASRTGVLVSETQY
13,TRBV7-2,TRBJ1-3,ASSLGTGKGNTIY
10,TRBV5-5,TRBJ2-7,ASSPGLAGGA
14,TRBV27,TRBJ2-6,ASSFGRASGANVLT
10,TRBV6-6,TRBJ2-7,ASSSGTYEQY
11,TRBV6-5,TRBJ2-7,ASSRRPTGEQY
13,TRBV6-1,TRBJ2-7,ASSEASSGNYEQY
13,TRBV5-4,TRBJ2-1,ASSFDRGSYNEQF
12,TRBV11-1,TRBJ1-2,ASSRSGAMYGYT
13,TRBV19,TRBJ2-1,ASRELAGAYNEQF
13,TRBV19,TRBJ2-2,ASRKQGSHTGELF
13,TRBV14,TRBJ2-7,ASSPPGTLSYEQY
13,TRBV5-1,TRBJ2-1,ASSLAGISYNEQF
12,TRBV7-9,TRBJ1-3,ASSRGRNGNTIY
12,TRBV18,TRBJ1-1,ASSKDGGVGEAF
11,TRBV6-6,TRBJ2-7,ASSPLFGVEQY
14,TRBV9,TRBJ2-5,ASSVGAGENTETQY
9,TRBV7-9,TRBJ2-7,ASSLGDEQY
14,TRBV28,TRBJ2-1,ASSASGKSSYNEQF
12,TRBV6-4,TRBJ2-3,ASSPSTGADTQY
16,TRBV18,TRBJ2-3,ASSKAIASGGATDTQY
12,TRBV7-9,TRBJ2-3,ASSRDTLTDTQY
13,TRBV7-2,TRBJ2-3,ASSTIAGRADTQY
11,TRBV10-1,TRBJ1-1,ASSLSGPTEAF
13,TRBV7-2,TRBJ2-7,ASSLEGTGAYEQY
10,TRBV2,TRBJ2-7,ASGVSRHEQY
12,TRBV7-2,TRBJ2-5,ASSLVFRQETQY
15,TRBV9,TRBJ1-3,ASSVTGGSLSGNTIY
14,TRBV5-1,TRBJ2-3,ASSPGTSGSTDTQY
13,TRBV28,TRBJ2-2,ASSFERELTGELF
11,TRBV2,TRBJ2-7,ASSRDRTYEQY
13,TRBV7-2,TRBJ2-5,ASTPLGGPQETQY
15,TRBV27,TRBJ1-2,ASSFGLESVKTYGYT
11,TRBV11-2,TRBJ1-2,ASSQGQGVGYT
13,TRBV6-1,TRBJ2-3,ASSDGSGDTDTQY
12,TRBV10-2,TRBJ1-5,ASSGIGSNQPQH
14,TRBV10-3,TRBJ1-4,AIIRSALGTNEKLF
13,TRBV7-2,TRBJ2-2,ASSLGGGVTGELF
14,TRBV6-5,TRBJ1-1,ASSSGFFTANTEAF
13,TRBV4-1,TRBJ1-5,ASSLETESNQPQH
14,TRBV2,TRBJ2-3,ASSEVGLAETDTQY
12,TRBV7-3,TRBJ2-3,ASSPNSPLDTQY
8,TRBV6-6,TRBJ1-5,ATGYQPQH